Below, 18 T cell receptor beta chains from the same sample are listed, as sequenced in a study of T-cell memory formation after mild COVID-19. TCRdb passed the 5' RACE reads through MiXCR, listing each CDR3 protein once. The sample lists 500,000 to 550,000 distinct CDR3 sequences; around 20% were seen once. The sequencing input was PBMCs or a T cell subset sorted from them (not recorded which). Receptors originate from an adult woman who had mild COVID-19 (a few samples of this study predate the infection). Cell type and time point are not known.

V gene TRBV25-1 combines with J gene TRBJ2-3, with D possibly being TRBD2 (6 bases). The germline CDR1 and CDR2 sequences are MGHDK and SYGVNS. The CDR3 loop spans 16 amino acids. The V and J ends lost 5 bases and 0 bases respectively, with 15 bases between them. CDR3 bases: TGTGCCAGCAGTCGCGGGCCCCGGGGGAGCACAGATACGCAGTATTTT. This translates into CASSRGPRGSTDTQYF.

This clonotype was counted ten times or more. The J gene is TRBJ1-2, the V gene TRBV29-1; D is perhaps TRBD1 (6 bases). Trimming stripped 7 bases from V and 4 bases from J, with 13 bases between. Germline V gene lookup returns CDR1 SQVTM and CDR2 ANQGSEA. The length of the CDR3 is 12 residues. In nucleotides, the CDR3 is TGCAGCGGTTGGGGGGCCGTCTATGGCTACACCTTC. Translated: CSGWGAVYGYTF.

The chain couples TRBV3-1 to TRBJ2-7, with 12 bases aligning to TRBD2. In germline, CDR1 is LGHDT, CDR2 YNNKEL (reference sequence). CDR3 size: 19 residues. V gave up 0 bases and J gave up 3 bases; unmatched junction bases: 12. CDR3 in DNA: TGTGCCAGCAGCCAAGAAGGTCCTAGCGGGGGGGCCAGGCGCTACGAGCAGTACTTC. Protein: CASSQEGPSGGARRYEQYF.

Only a few counts were recorded for this clonotype. For the CDR3, the DNA is TGCGCCAGCAGCCACGCCTATGGGAATGAGCAGTTCTTC. Protein sequence: CASSHAYGNEQFF. The chain employs TRBV4-1 and TRBJ2-1; no reliable D call. Germline-derived CDR1 and CDR2 are MGHRA and YSYEKL. Trimming stripped 3 bases from V and 7 bases from J, with 10 bases between. CDR3 length: 13 residues.

This clonotype occurred a few times. The chain employs TRBV7-2 and TRBJ2-1; D is unresolved. Trimming cost V 9 bases and J 0 bases, with 15 bases left between them. Germline V CDR1 and CDR2: SGHTA, FQGNSA. The CDR3 has 15 amino acids. The CDR3 bases are TGTGCCAGTATTGGAAGGGTCAGCTCCTACAATGAGCAGTTCTTC. It encodes CASIGRVSSYNEQFF.

The table lists this clonotype with a count of one. The V and J genes are TRBV24-1 and TRBJ1-2; a weak D match, TRBD1 (5 bases). V was cut by 3 bases and J by 8 bases, with 12 bases left in between. This CDR3 contains 13 residues. Per the germline V gene, CDR1 is KGHDR and CDR2 is SFDVKD. CDR3 in amino acids: CATSDRGRGGYTF. CDR3 coding DNA: TGTGCCACCAGTGATAGGGGACGTGGCGGCTACACCTTC.

The rearrangement links TRBV18 to TRBJ2-5; D gene unclear. The CDR3 spans 13 residues. V was shortened by 5 bases and J by 2 bases, with 9 bases between the two germline ends. The germline CDR1 and CDR2 sequences are KGHSH and LQKENI. The CDR3 region has the DNA TGTGCCAGCTCAAACGTATTACAAGAGACCCAGTACTTC. It yields the protein CASSNVLQETQYF.

The chain recombines TRBV3-1 with TRBJ2-1, with TRBD2 matching over 7 bases. V was pared by 1 base and J by 0 bases, with 3 bases of the junction left unmatched. The CDR3 is 16 amino acids. CDR1 and CDR2 (germline): LGHDT, YNNKEL (reference sequence). In nucleotides, the CDR3 is TGTGCCAGCAGCCAAGCTAGCGGAGGCTCCTACAATGAGCAGTTCTTC. Protein product: CASSQASGGSYNEQFF.

This clonotype was found a few times. The chain recombines TRBV29-1 with TRBJ1-3; D may be TRBD1 (6 bases). Trimming took 7 bases from V and 3 from J, leaving 10 bases between them. This CDR3 spans 12 amino acids. Germline loops: CDR1 SQVTM, CDR2 ANQGSEA. The CDR3: CSAGDIGNTIYF. CDR3 nucleotide sequence: TGCAGCGCCGGGGACATTGGAAACACCATATATTTT.

This chain links TRBV12-3 or TRBV12-4 with TRBJ2-3; tentative D call: TRBD2 (6 bases). V was shortened by 4 bases and J by 5 bases, with 13 bases between the two germline ends. There are 14 residues in the CDR3. This CDR3 is CASSYLEGGDTQYF. The CDR3 DNA follows: TGTGCCAGCAGTTATTTGGAGGGAGGAGATACGCAGTATTTT.

This clonotype was seen only a few times. V and J are TRBV9 and TRBJ2-2, with 9 bases aligning to TRBD2. Germline V gene sequence: CDR1 SGDLS, CDR2 YYNGEE. This CDR3 region has 16 residues. The V and J ends lost 3 bases and 6 bases, in that order; junction bases with no gene match: 9. The CDR3 sequence: CASSERIAGAAGELFF. DNA of the CDR3: TGTGCCAGCAGCGAAAGAATAGCGGGAGCCGCCGGGGAGCTGTTTTTT.

The chain is built from TRBV7-2 and TRBJ2-1; no firm D call. The CDR3 totals 17 residues. Germline V CDR1 and CDR2: SGHTA, FQGNSA. Between the trimmed V and J ends, which lost 2 bases and 0 bases, there was a span of 14 bases. CDR3 amino acids: CASSLLVGMSSYNEQFF. CDR3 nucleotide sequence: TGTGCCAGCAGCTTACTGGTGGGTATGAGCTCCTACAATGAGCAGTTCTTC. Full variable domain (rest looked up from reference TRBV7-2 and TRBJ2-1): GAGVSQSPSNKVTEKGKDVELRCDPISGHTALYWYRQSLGQGLEFLIYFQGNSAPDKSGLPSDRFSAERTGGSVSTLTIQRTQQEDSAVYLCASSLLVGMSSYNEQFFGPGTRLTVL.

This sequence joins TRBV15 and TRBJ2-7; D gene uncertain. The CDR3 covers 14 residues. The germline gives CDR1 LNHNV, CDR2 YYDKDF (reference sequence). The ends were cut back, 1 base at V and 7 bases at J, with 14 bases in the middle. The DNA of the CDR3 is TGTGCCACCAGCAGAGGCCAGGCGGTAGGTGAGCAGTACTTC. This encodes CATSRGQAVGEQYF.

The chain couples TRBV12-3 or TRBV12-4 to TRBJ2-5, with 8 bases fitting TRBD1. The ends lost 3 bases at V and 5 bases at J; junction bases unmatched: 5. The CDR3 is 14 residues long. CDR3 DNA sequence: TGTGCCAGCAGTTTCCAGGGGGCGGCGGAGACCCAGTACTTC. Protein: CASSFQGAAETQYF.

This clonotype was seen a handful of times. The chain combines TRBV7-2 with TRBJ1-2; D is ambiguous. Germline V gene data show CDR1 as SGHTA and CDR2 as FQGNSA. Trimming left V 6 bases short and J 5 bases short, with 16 bases between. The CDR3 totals 14 residues. CDR3 amino acids: CASSSPPQHYGYTF. CDR3 bases: TGTGCCAGCAGTTCCCCCCCGCAGCATTATGGCTACACCTTC. Full variable domain (remainder filled in from reference TRBV7-2 and TRBJ1-2): GAGVSQSPSNKVTEKGKDVELRCDPISGHTALYWYRQSLGQGLEFLIYFQGNSAPDKSGLPSDRFSAERTGGSVSTLTIQRTQQEDSAVYLCASSSPPQHYGYTFGSGTRLTVV.

The chain has TRBV7-2 and TRBJ1-2; 7 positions agree with TRBD1. Germline trimming cut 1 base from V and 8 bases from J; bases unmatched to any gene: 7. The germline V gene has CDR1 SGHTA and CDR2 FQGNSA. The CDR3 contains 14 residues. CDR3 nucleotide sequence: TGTGCCAGCAGCTTAGAGGGGGACAGAGGAGGCTACACCTTC. As protein: CASSLEGDRGGYTF.

The chain combines TRBV5-1 with TRBJ2-7, with 12 bases identical to TRBD2. This CDR3 contains 16 residues. Trimming took 3 bases from V and 1 from J; bases not matched to a gene: 5. Per germline, CDR1 SGHRS and CDR2 YFSETQ. In DNA form, the CDR3 reads TGCGCCAGCAGCTCCATCCTAGCGGGGGGGTCCTACGAGCAGTACTTC. It encodes CASSSILAGGSYEQYF.

This clonotype was seen more than once but under ten times. The chain couples TRBV9 to TRBJ2-7; perhaps TRBD1 as D (6 bases). Trimming removed 4 bases from V and 5 bases from J, with 16 bases in between. The V gene's germline CDR1 is SGDLS and CDR2 YYNGEE. The CDR3 is made up of 14 amino acids. The CDR3 DNA sequence: TGTGCCAGCAGCTCCAGGAGAAACAGGGACGAGCAGTACTTC. Encoded protein: CASSSRRNRDEQYF.